This T cell receptor (beta chain) originates from a study of cytomegalovirus exposure and HLA in healthy donors. Study-level background: Earlier work reported 100 million to 130 million unique TCR beta sequences from some 180 million T cells. Study-wide findings and caveats: As confirmed in vitro, a few CMV-associated chains were specific for CMV antigens.

PCR used 60 Vbeta primers and 13 Jbeta primers. TCRdb's copy holds only in-frame clones and misses some; the assay was immunoSEQ multiplex PCR. The sample records 150,000 to 200,000 clones, roughly two thirds being singletons. Participants comprised healthy donors of bone marrow. Germline CDR1 and CDR2: SEHNR and FQNEAQ (reference sequence). V lost 5 bases, J lost 1 base, and 0 bases stayed unmatched. The CDR3 runs 15 residues. About this clone: Its antigen is currently unknown.

The chain couples TRBV7-9 to TRBJ1-6; 9 bases map to TRBD1. The source of this sequence is a woman aged 18 to 35 in good health and CMV-seropositive. The sequencing sample was made of PBMCs. CDR3 region: CASSGTGSYNSPLHF. In DNA form, the CDR3 reads TGTGCCAGCAGCGGGACAGGGTCCTATAATTCACCCCTCCACTTT.